This record covers a single TCR beta chain. This CDR3 has 15 amino acids. Germline assignment: CDR1 MNHNS and CDR2 SASEGT. Trimming took 6 bases from V and 4 from J; bases not matched to a gene: 8. The data are from a study of cytomegalovirus exposure and HLA in healthy donors. 13 Jbeta primers and 60 Vbeta primers were used for the PCR. Sequencing used immunoSEQ multiplex PCR; TCRdb keeps in-frame clones, though not all of them. The data hold about 120,000 clones, with 70% to 85% observed a single time. The sequence came from a middle-aged man in good health and CMV-seropositive. The J gene is TRBJ1-4, the V gene TRBV6-1, with 7 bases identical to TRBD1. Sequencing was carried out using PBMCs. CDR3: CASRARQGSNEKLFF. The CDR3 bases are TGTGCCAGCAGAGCCAGACAGGGAAGTAATGAAAAACTGTTTTTT.